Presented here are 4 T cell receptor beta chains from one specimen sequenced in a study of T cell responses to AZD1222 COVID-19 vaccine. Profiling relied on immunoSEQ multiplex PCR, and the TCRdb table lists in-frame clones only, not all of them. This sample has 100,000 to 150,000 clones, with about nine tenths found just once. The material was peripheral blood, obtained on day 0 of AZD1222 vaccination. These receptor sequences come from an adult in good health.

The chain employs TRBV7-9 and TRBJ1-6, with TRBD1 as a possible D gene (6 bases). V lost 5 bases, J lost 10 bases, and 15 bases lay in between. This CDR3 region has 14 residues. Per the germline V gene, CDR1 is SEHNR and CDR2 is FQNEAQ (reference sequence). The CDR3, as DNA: TGTGCCAGCAGCCCTCGCGGGGGCGAGTCACCCCTCCACTTT. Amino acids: CASSPRGGESPLHF.

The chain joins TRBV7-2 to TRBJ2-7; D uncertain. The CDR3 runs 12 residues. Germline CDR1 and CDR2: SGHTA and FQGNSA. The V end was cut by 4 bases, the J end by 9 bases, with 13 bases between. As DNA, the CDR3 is TGTGCCAGCAGCTCGAGACTTACGTGGCAGTACTTC. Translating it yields CASSSRLTWQYF.

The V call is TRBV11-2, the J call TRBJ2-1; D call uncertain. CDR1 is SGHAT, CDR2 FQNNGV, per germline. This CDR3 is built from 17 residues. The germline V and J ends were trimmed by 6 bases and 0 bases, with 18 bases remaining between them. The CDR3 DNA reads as TGTGCCAGCAGTCCCCGGGCTGGGGTCTACTCCTACAATGAGCAGTTCTTC. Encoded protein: CASSPRAGVYSYNEQFF. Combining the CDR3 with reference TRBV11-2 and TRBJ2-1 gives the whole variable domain EAGVAQSPRYKIIEKRQSVAFWCNPISGHATLYWYQQILGQGPKLLIQFQNNGVVDDSQLPKDRFSAERLKGVDSTLKIQPAKLEDSAVYLCASSPRAGVYSYNEQFFGPGTRLTVL.

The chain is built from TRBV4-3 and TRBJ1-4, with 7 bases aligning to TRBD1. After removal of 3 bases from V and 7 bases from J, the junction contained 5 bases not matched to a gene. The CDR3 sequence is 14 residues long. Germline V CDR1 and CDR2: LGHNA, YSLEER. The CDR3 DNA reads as TGCGCCAGCAGCCAGACAGGGATTGTTGAAAAACTGTTTTTT. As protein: CASSQTGIVEKLFF.